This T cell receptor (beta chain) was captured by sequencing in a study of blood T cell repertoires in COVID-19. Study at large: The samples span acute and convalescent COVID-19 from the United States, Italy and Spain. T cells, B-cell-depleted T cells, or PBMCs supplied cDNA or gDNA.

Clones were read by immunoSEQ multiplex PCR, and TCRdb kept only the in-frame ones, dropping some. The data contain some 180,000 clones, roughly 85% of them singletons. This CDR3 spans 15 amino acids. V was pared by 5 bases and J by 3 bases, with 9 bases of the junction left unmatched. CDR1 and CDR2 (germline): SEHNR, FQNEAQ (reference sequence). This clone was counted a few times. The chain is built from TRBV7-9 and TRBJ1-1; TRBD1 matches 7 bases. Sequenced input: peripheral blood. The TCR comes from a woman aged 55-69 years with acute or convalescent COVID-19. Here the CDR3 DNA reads TGTGCCAGCAGCCCCTCGCGCAGGGGGGACACTGAAGCTTTCTTT. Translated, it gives CASSPSRRGDTEAFF.